The rows below give T cell receptor beta chains drawn from one sample of a study of cytomegalovirus exposure and HLA in healthy donors. The data were produced by immunoSEQ multiplex PCR, yet TCRdb's version contains in-frame clones alone and is incomplete. The data contain 100,000 to 150,000 clones, 70% to 90% of them seen just once; the ten biggest clones take up about 1.8%. The sample taken for sequencing was PBMCs. The receptor source for this set is a man aged 18 to 30 in good health and CMV-seronegative. The CDR3 runs from the conserved cysteine through the conserved F or W. D genes are given only for firm matches. Rows may omit the clone size; those that give it use once, few, many or a size class.

clone_size d_call j_call v_call cdr3_nt cdr3_aa
- - TRBJ2-4 TRBV29-1 TGCAGCGTTTCCAGGGTTGGTGACATTCAGTACTTC CSVSRVGDIQYF
- - TRBJ2-5 TRBV13 TGTGCCAGCAGGAAGGGGGAGACCCAGTACTTC CASRKGETQYF
- TRBD1 TRBJ1-5 TRBV27 TGTGCCAGCAGTTCGAGCCTCAACAGGGGTACTCAGCCCCAGCATTTT CASSSSLNRGTQPQHF
once - TRBJ2-5 TRBV29-1 TGCAGCGTGGCGGGACAGTATCTGGAGACCCAGTACTTC CSVAGQYLETQYF
- TRBD1 TRBJ1-5 TRBV7-6 TGTGCCAGCAGCGATGCAGGGGGTCAGCCCCAGCATTTT CASSDAGGQPQHF
- - TRBJ2-5 TRBV5-6 TGTGCCAGCAGCTTGGCCGGACTTAAAGAGACCCAGTACTTC CASSLAGLKETQYF
- - TRBJ1-1 TRBV7-7 TGTGCCAGCAGCCAAACGGTGAACACTGAAGCTTTCTTT CASSQTVNTEAFF
- TRBD2 TRBJ2-3 TRBV5-1 TGCGCCAGCAGCTGGACTAGCGGGAGGGGCACAGATACGCAGTATTTT CASSWTSGRGTDTQYF
once TRBD1 TRBJ2-3 TRBV18 TGTGCCAGCTCACGAAAAGGGACAGCAAGCACAGATACGCAGTATTTT CASSRKGTASTDTQYF
- - TRBJ1-1 TRBV11-3 TGTGCCAGCAGCTTATTTACCGGAGACAGGGCTTTCTTT CASSLFTGDRAFF
- - TRBJ2-7 TRBV5-6 TGTGCCAGCAGCTTGTCGCCGTCAGGGGGAGGCTACGAGCAGTACTTC CASSLSPSGGGYEQYF
few TRBD1 TRBJ1-5 TRBV10-2 TGCGCCAGCAGTGCGACAGGGGGCCGCAATCAGCCCCAGCATTTT CASSATGGRNQPQHF
- - TRBJ2-7 TRBV6-5 TGTGCCAGCAGCCCTGCCGGGACACTGCCTTACGAGCAGTACTTC CASSPAGTLPYEQYF
few TRBD1 TRBJ2-7 TRBV7-9 TGTGCCAGCAGCTTACTCCCGGGACAGGGGATGGGCGAGCAGTACTTC CASSLLPGQGMGEQYF
- TRBD1 TRBJ1-3 TRBV19 TGTGCCAGTAGTATGGACAGGGAGGCTGGAAACACCATATATTTT CASSMDREAGNTIYF
few - TRBJ1-5 TRBV27 TGTGCCAGCAGCCGAATGGACAGAGACAATCAGCCCCAGCATTTT CASSRMDRDNQPQHF
- TRBD2 TRBJ2-1 TRBV7-6 TGTGCCAGCAGCCTGATGACTAGCGGGAGATCAAATGAGCAGTTCTTC CASSLMTSGRSNEQFF
- - TRBJ1-2 TRBV28 TGTGCCACCCAAAACTATGGCTACACCTTC CATQNYGYTF
- TRBD2 TRBJ2-7 TRBV28 TGTGCCAGCAGGCGACTAGCGGGAGTCTACGAGCAGTACTTC CASRRLAGVYEQYF
once TRBD1 TRBJ1-2 TRBV19 TGTGCCAGTAGTGGTACAGGGGGCCGCTATGGCTACACCTTC CASSGTGGRYGYTF
- TRBD1 TRBJ1-3 TRBV18 TGTGCCAGCTCAAGAGGGGACAGTTCCTCTGGAAACACCATATATTTT CASSRGDSSSGNTIYF
- TRBD1 TRBJ2-7 TRBV14 TGTGCCAGCAGCTGGACAGGGGGCGTCCACGAGCAGTACTTC CASSWTGGVHEQYF
- - TRBJ2-1 TRBV13 TGTGCCAGCAGCCTTGGCAGGTATGAGCAGTTCTTC CASSLGRYEQFF